This T cell receptor beta chain was recovered during a study of cytomegalovirus exposure and HLA in healthy donors. Vbeta (60) and Jbeta (13) primers were used in the PCR. The protocol was immunoSEQ multiplex PCR, while the TCRdb copy is restricted to in-frame clones and leaves out a portion. The sample records about 160,000 clones, approximately 80% being singletons. This clone was seen only a few times. V was pared by 0 bases and J by 3 bases, with 5 bases of the junction left unmatched. This CDR3 has 17 amino acids. The germline V gene has CDR1 SGHVS and CDR2 FNYEAQ. The sequence came from a woman aged 18-35 years in good health and CMV-seronegative. Sample: PBMCs. This chain links TRBV7-6 with TRBJ2-1, with 10 bases lining up with TRBD2. DNA of the CDR3: TGTGCCAGCAGCTTAGCGAGTCAGCGGGGGGGCTACAATGAGCAGTTCTTC. This gives the protein CASSLASQRGGYNEQFF.